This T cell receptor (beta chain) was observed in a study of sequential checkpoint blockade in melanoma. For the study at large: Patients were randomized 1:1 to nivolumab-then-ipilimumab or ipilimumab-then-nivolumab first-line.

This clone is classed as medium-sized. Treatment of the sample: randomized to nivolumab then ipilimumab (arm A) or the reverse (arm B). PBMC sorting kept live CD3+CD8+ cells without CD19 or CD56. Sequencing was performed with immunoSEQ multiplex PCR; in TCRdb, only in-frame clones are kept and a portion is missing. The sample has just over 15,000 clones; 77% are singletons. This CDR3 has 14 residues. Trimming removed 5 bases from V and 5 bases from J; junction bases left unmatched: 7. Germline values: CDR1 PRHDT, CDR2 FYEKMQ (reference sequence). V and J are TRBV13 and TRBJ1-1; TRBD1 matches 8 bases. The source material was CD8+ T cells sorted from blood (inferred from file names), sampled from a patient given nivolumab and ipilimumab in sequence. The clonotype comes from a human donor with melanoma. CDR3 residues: CASSDGQGGTEAFF. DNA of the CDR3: TGTGCCAGCAGCGACGGACAGGGCGGTACTGAAGCTTTCTTT.